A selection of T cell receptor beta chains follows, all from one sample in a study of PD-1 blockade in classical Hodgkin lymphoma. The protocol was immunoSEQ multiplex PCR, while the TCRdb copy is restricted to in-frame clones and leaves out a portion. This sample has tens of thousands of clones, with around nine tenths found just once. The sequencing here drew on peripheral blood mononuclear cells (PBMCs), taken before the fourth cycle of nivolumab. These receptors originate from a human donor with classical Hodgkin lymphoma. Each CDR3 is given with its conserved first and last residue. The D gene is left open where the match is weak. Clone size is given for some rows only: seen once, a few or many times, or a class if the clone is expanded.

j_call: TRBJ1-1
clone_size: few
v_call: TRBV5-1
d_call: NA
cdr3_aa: CASSTSPASEAFF
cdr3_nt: TGCGCCAGCAGCACCTCCCCCGCCAGTGAAGCTTTCTTT

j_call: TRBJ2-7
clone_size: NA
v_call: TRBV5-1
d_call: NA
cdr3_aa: CASSLARDRTYEQYF
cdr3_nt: TGCGCCAGCAGCTTGGCAAGGGATAGGACCTACGAGCAGTACTTC

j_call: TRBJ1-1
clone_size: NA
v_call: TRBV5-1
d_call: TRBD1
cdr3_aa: CASSSTGGLGAEAFF
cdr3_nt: TGCGCCAGCAGCTCGACAGGGGGGCTAGGTGCTGAAGCTTTCTTT

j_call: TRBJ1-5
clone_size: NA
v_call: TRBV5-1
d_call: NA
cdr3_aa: CASSPGGVPNQPQHF
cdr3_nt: TGCGCCAGCAGCCCTGGGGGGGTCCCCAATCAGCCCCAGCATTTT

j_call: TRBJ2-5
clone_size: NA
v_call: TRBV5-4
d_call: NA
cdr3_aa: CASSLGAGQETQYF
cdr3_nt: TGTGCCAGCAGCTTGGGGGCAGGCCAAGAGACCCAGTACTTC

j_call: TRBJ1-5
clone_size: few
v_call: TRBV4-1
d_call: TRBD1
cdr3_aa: CASSFRQGAPSQPQHF
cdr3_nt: TGCGCCAGCAGCTTCCGACAGGGGGCGCCTTCTCAGCCCCAGCATTTT

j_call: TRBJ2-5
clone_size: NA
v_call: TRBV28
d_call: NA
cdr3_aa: CASSSRGRTTLETQYF
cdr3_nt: TGTGCCAGCAGTTCCAGGGGACGGACCACCTTGGAGACCCAGTACTTC

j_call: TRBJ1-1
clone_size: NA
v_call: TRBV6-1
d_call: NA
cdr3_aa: CASSERRWGDTEAFF
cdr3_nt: TGTGCCAGCAGTGAAAGGCGGTGGGGGGACACTGAAGCTTTCTTT

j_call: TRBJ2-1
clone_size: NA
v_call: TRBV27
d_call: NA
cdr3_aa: CASSPSYNEQFF
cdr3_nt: TGTGCCAGCAGTCCATCCTACAATGAGCAGTTCTTC

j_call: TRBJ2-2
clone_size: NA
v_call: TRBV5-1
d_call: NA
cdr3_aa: CASSTGPLDGTGELFF
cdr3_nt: TGCGCCAGCAGCACGGGACCCCTGGATGGCACCGGGGAGCTGTTTTTT

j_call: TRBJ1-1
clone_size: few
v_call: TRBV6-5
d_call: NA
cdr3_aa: CASSYADSNTEAFF
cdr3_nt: TGTGCCAGCAGTTACGCGGACAGCAACACTGAAGCTTTCTTT

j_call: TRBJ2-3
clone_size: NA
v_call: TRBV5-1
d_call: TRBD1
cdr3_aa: CASSSGQAVDTQYF
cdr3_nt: TGCGCCAGCAGCTCTGGACAGGCGGTGGATACGCAGTATTTT

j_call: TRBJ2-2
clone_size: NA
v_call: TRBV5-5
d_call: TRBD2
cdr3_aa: CASSLSVTSGGRYTGELFF
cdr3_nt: TGTGCCAGCAGCTTGTCGGTGACTAGCGGGGGGAGATACACCGGGGAGCTGTTTTTT

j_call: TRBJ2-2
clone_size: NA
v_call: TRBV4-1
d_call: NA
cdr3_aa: CASSQAGASNTGELFF
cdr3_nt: TGCGCCAGCAGCCAAGCGGGGGCCTCGAACACCGGGGAGCTGTTTTTT

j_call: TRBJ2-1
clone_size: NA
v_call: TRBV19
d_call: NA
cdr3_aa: CASSLFGRTANRGEQFF
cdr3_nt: TGTGCCAGTAGTTTATTCGGAAGGACAGCAAACAGAGGTGAGCAGTTCTTC

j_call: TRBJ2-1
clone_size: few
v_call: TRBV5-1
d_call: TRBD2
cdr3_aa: CASSGLAGGNNEQFF
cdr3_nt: TGCGCCAGCAGCGGACTAGCGGGGGGGAACAATGAGCAGTTCTTC